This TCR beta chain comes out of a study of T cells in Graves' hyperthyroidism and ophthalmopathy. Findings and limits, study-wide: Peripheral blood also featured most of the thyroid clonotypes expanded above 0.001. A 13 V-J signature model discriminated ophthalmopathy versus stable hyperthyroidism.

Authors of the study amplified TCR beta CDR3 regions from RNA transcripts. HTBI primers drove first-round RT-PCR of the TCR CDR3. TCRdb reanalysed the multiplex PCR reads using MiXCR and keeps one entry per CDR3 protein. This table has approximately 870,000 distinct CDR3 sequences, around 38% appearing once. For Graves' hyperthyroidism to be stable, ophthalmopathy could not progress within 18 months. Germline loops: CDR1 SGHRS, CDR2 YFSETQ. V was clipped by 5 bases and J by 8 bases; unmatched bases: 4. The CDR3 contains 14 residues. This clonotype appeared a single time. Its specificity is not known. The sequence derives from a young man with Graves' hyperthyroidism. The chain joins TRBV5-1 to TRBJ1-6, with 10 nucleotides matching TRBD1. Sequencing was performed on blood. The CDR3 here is CASRLTGGDSPLHF. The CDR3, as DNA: TGCGCCAGCAGGCTGACAGGGGGCGATTCACCCCTCCACTTT.